The entry below gives a single T cell receptor (beta chain) sequence along with its context. No antigen is known for it. Following extraction, RNA underwent reverse transcription to cDNA, which served as the sequencing template. Produced via immunoSEQ multiplex PCR; TCRdb's table is partial and in-frame only. This table holds approximately 150,000 clones, 50% to 60% found once. The V gene end was trimmed by 2 bases and the J gene end by 8 bases; junction bases not matched to a gene: 5. There are 14 residues in the CDR3. Germline CDR1 and CDR2: MNHNY and SVGAGI (reference sequence). These data come from a study of CD8+ T cells in alopecia areata. Overall study findings and caveats: TCR sharing across patients was less clear than in mice, possibly HLA-related. Normal skin contains resident alphabeta T cells, and these are also sequenced in scalp samples. Alopecia totalis/universalis scalp especially showed more expanded CD8+ clones than normal scalp.

CD4+ and CD8+ T cells were sorted from PBMCs. This chain links TRBV6-6 with TRBJ1-4; TRBD1 matches at 7 bases. The sequence came from a human donor in good health. The specimen was CD4+ T cells sorted from blood. The CDR3: CASSYDSQGEKLFF. In DNA form, the CDR3 reads TGTGCCAGCAGTTACGATTCACAGGGGGAAAAACTGTTTTTT.